This T cell receptor (beta chain) was retrieved from a study of patients and donors after allogeneic stem cell transplantation. Germline V lookup: CDR1 DFQATT, CDR2 SNEGSKA (reference sequence). Trimming cost V 2 bases and J 3 bases; bases outside gene matches: 5. The CDR3 is 15 amino acids. TCRdb re-derived calls from the RT-PCR reads in MiXCR, one entry per CDR3 protein. Of about 960,000 distinct CDR3 sequences in the sample, around 17% were seen once. The material sequenced was blood, either unsorted or a sorted T cell fraction (not recorded which). The chain combines TRBV20-1 with TRBJ1-3; TRBD1 matches at 9 bases. This clonotype was obtained from a human donor who was either an allogeneic HSCT recipient or a stem cell or donor lymphocyte infusion donor (not recorded which). It is not recorded whose cells these are; they may come from a transplant donor. DNA of the CDR3: TGCAGTGCTAGAAGGGACAGGGTTGATGGAAACACCATATATTTT. It codes for CSARRDRVDGNTIYF.